The 3 T cell receptor beta chains listed next were all sequenced from one sample in a study of T-cell reconstitution after alpha-beta-depleted transplantation in children. Researchers prepared the TCRbeta library using unique molecular identifiers, the study reports. From the PCR reads, TCRdb called clonotypes with MiXCR, one entry per CDR3 protein. The sample contains about 610,000 distinct CDR3 sequences, over 9.5% of which appear only once. The source was PBMCs from the stem cell graft donor, collected from the stem cell graft. These receptors were collected from a human donor who donated a stem cell graft to a child with acute myeloid leukemia.

This chain uses TRBV6-1 with TRBJ2-4, with 11 bases matching TRBD2. Germline-derived CDR1 and CDR2 are MNHNS and SASEGT. V shed 6 bases and J 0 bases; nucleotides not matched to a gene: 10. This CDR3 region has 18 residues. CDR3 region: CASSSGTSGTLAKNIQYF. The DNA for the CDR3 is TGTGCCAGCAGCTCCGGGACTAGCGGTACGCTAGCCAAAAACATTCAGTACTTC.

The chain couples TRBV29-1 to TRBJ2-1; D possibly corresponds to TRBD1 (6 bases). Germline CDR1 is SQVTM and CDR2 is ANQGSEA. CDR3 size: 11 residues. V shed 7 bases and J shed 10 bases, with 14 bases lying between them. CDR3 protein: CSALPGQEQFF. DNA of the CDR3: TGCAGCGCCCTCCCCGGACAGGAGCAGTTCTTC.

This clonotype was seen at least ten times. The chain employs TRBV20-1 and TRBJ2-3; 10 bases are shared with TRBD1. Germline lookup yields CDR1 DFQATT and CDR2 SNEGSKA (reference sequence). This CDR3 is 13 amino acids long. V trimming: 5 bases; J trimming: 6 bases; junction bases outside the gene matches: 5. CDR3 loop: CSASRTGGDTQYF. CDR3 DNA sequence: TGCAGTGCTTCACGGACAGGGGGGGATACGCAGTATTTT.